The present T cell receptor (beta chain) was sequenced within a study of T cells in localized non-small cell lung cancer. Study outcomes and limitations: The tumor had only one region sequenced, so heterogeneity remains possible. A median of around 60 clones ranked among the top 100 in tumor appeared in adjacent lung. Uninvolved adjacent lung showed the highest T cell clonality, exceeding tumor.

On this clone itself: Its cognate antigen is unknown.

Generated by immunoSEQ multiplex PCR, the TCRdb table keeps only in-frame clones and is missing some. The sample has about 77,000 clones, around 89% seen once. The receptor was derived from a woman aged 35 to 69 with stage I squamous cell lung carcinoma. Specimen: peripheral blood, collected before any cancer treatment.

The CDR3 here is CASSLAGVQETQYF. The CDR3 DNA is TGTGCCAGCAGCTTGGCGGGGGTACAAGAGACCCAGTACTTC. The chain carries TRBV7-9 and TRBJ2-5; 7 bases agree with TRBD2. This CDR3 is 14 amino acids long. V lost 3 bases, J lost 2 bases, and 3 bases stayed unmatched. Germline V lookup: CDR1 SEHNR, CDR2 FQNEAQ (reference sequence).